Below, 6 T cell receptor beta chains from the same sample are listed, as sequenced in a study of cytomegalovirus exposure and HLA in healthy donors. Only in-frame clones appear in the TCRdb table, and some are missing; sequencing was by immunoSEQ multiplex PCR. This table holds 150,000 to 200,000 clones, roughly 95% found once. Sequencing was performed on PBMCs. Receptors were obtained from a young woman in good health and CMV-seronegative.

Details on this clone: An end of the junction differs from the germline gene, which may be a read error. The chain is built from TRBV29-1 and TRBJ1-2; the match to TRBD1 covers 9 bases. The CDR3 sequence is 8 residues long. The germline gives CDR1 SQVTM, CDR2 ANQGSEA. CDR3 protein: CSVGTGPF. The CDR3 bases are TGCAGCGTAGGGACAGGGCCCTTC.

The chain combines TRBV19 with TRBJ2-2; possible D gene TRBD2, 5 bases. Trimming took 5 bases from V and 5 from J, leaving 15 bases between them. This CDR3 comprises 15 residues. CDR1 is LNHDA, CDR2 SQIVND, per germline (reference sequence). DNA for the CDR3: TGTGCCAGTAGTCCCAGCGGCCTTGGAACCGGGGAGCTGTTTTTT. Its protein product is CASSPSGLGTGELFF.

This chain joins TRBV9 and TRBJ2-5, with TRBD2 identical over 14 bases. The CDR3 is 18 residues long. The V and J ends lost 0 bases and 0 bases, in that order; junction bases with no gene match: 4. Germline lookup yields CDR1 SGDLS and CDR2 YYNGEE. CDR3 nucleotides: TGTGCCAGCAGCGTAGGGACTAGCGGGGGGTCCGACCAAGAGACCCAGTACTTC. Amino acid sequence: CASSVGTSGGSDQETQYF.

The chain employs TRBV4-1 and TRBJ2-5, with 8 bases identical to TRBD2. In germline, CDR1 is MGHRA, CDR2 YSYEKL. V dropped 0 bases and J dropped 5; count of bases not matched to a gene: 8. There are 16 residues in the CDR3. CDR3 bases: TGCGCCAGCAGCCAAGACACAGCGGGGGTGGGGGAGACCCAGTACTTC. It yields the protein CASSQDTAGVGETQYF.

V is TRBV9 and J is TRBJ1-3, with 8 bases fitting TRBD1. The germline V gene has CDR1 SGDLS and CDR2 YYNGEE. CDR3 length equals 17 residues. V trimming: 4 bases; J trimming: 0 bases; junction bases outside the gene matches: 9. The CDR3, as DNA: TGTGCCAGCAGCCCCCGGGACAGGACTTTCTCTGGAAACACCATATATTTT. Translating gives CASSPRDRTFSGNTIYF.

This chain connects TRBV11-2 to TRBJ1-2; no clear D. V lost 0 bases to trimming and J lost 2 bases, with 13 bases between them. Germline V gene lookup returns CDR1 SGHAT and CDR2 FQNNGV. This CDR3 is 16 amino acids long. The CDR3 reads CASSLDSGFGNYGYTF. DNA for the CDR3: TGTGCCAGCAGCTTAGATTCCGGGTTTGGGAACTATGGCTACACCTTC. The variable domain in full, completed from reference TRBV11-2 and TRBJ1-2, reads EAGVAQSPRYKIIEKRQSVAFWCNPISGHATLYWYQQILGQGPKLLIQFQNNGVVDDSQLPKDRFSAERLKGVDSTLKIQPAKLEDSAVYLCASSLDSGFGNYGYTFGSGTRLTVV.